The source of this TCR beta chain is a study of blood T cell repertoires in COVID-19. Study background: Italy, Spain and the United States were the sources of the convalescent and acute COVID-19 samples. T cells, B-cell-depleted T cells, or PBMCs provided the cDNA or gDNA that served as material.

As handled by the study authors: The assay estimated nucleated cells by amplifying reference gene primers. Assay: immunoSEQ multiplex PCR; the TCRdb copy retains only in-frame clones and omits some. That table gives V, J and clone size, and the DNA gave D and trimming. Among about 100,000 clones, around four fifths were seen once, and the ten largest hold approximately 29%. V lost 6 bases to trimming and J lost 3 bases, with 8 bases between them. Per the germline V gene, CDR1 is MDHEN and CDR2 is SYDVKM. The CDR3 sequence is 12 residues long. The clonotype was recovered from a man between 65 and 80 years old with active or convalescent COVID-19. Sequenced input: peripheral blood. The V and J genes are TRBV28 and TRBJ1-1, with D hard to call. CDR3 sequence (DNA): TGTGCCAGCAGCTTACAGTACACTGAAGCTTTCTTT. This codes for CASSLQYTEAFF.